This TCR beta chain derives from a study of blood T cell repertoires in COVID-19. Looking at the study overall: Italy, Spain and the United States were the sources of the convalescent and acute COVID-19 samples. Nucleic acid was either cDNA or gDNA, and it came from T cells, B-cell-depleted T cells, or PBMCs.

The germline CDR1 and CDR2 sequences are LGHDT and YNNKEL (reference sequence). The CDR3 loop spans 14 amino acids. V dropped 7 bases and J dropped 7 bases, with 17 bases sitting between them. Methods used by the authors: Using reference gene primer amplification, nucleated cell counts were estimated. Profiled with immunoSEQ multiplex PCR; TCRdb holds only in-frame clones, not every one. V, J and clone size were drawn from that table, and D and trimming were deduced from the DNA. The sample lists 200,000 to 300,000 clones, 88% occurring once. This chain links TRBV3-1 (or the pseudogene TRBV3-2) with TRBJ2-1; weak D call: TRBD1 (6 bases). Material for sequencing was peripheral blood. This TCR came from an elderly man with acute or convalescent COVID-19. The CDR3 is CASTPTVGGNEQFF. For the CDR3, the DNA is TGTGCCAGCACTCCTACAGTAGGGGGAAATGAGCAGTTCTTC.